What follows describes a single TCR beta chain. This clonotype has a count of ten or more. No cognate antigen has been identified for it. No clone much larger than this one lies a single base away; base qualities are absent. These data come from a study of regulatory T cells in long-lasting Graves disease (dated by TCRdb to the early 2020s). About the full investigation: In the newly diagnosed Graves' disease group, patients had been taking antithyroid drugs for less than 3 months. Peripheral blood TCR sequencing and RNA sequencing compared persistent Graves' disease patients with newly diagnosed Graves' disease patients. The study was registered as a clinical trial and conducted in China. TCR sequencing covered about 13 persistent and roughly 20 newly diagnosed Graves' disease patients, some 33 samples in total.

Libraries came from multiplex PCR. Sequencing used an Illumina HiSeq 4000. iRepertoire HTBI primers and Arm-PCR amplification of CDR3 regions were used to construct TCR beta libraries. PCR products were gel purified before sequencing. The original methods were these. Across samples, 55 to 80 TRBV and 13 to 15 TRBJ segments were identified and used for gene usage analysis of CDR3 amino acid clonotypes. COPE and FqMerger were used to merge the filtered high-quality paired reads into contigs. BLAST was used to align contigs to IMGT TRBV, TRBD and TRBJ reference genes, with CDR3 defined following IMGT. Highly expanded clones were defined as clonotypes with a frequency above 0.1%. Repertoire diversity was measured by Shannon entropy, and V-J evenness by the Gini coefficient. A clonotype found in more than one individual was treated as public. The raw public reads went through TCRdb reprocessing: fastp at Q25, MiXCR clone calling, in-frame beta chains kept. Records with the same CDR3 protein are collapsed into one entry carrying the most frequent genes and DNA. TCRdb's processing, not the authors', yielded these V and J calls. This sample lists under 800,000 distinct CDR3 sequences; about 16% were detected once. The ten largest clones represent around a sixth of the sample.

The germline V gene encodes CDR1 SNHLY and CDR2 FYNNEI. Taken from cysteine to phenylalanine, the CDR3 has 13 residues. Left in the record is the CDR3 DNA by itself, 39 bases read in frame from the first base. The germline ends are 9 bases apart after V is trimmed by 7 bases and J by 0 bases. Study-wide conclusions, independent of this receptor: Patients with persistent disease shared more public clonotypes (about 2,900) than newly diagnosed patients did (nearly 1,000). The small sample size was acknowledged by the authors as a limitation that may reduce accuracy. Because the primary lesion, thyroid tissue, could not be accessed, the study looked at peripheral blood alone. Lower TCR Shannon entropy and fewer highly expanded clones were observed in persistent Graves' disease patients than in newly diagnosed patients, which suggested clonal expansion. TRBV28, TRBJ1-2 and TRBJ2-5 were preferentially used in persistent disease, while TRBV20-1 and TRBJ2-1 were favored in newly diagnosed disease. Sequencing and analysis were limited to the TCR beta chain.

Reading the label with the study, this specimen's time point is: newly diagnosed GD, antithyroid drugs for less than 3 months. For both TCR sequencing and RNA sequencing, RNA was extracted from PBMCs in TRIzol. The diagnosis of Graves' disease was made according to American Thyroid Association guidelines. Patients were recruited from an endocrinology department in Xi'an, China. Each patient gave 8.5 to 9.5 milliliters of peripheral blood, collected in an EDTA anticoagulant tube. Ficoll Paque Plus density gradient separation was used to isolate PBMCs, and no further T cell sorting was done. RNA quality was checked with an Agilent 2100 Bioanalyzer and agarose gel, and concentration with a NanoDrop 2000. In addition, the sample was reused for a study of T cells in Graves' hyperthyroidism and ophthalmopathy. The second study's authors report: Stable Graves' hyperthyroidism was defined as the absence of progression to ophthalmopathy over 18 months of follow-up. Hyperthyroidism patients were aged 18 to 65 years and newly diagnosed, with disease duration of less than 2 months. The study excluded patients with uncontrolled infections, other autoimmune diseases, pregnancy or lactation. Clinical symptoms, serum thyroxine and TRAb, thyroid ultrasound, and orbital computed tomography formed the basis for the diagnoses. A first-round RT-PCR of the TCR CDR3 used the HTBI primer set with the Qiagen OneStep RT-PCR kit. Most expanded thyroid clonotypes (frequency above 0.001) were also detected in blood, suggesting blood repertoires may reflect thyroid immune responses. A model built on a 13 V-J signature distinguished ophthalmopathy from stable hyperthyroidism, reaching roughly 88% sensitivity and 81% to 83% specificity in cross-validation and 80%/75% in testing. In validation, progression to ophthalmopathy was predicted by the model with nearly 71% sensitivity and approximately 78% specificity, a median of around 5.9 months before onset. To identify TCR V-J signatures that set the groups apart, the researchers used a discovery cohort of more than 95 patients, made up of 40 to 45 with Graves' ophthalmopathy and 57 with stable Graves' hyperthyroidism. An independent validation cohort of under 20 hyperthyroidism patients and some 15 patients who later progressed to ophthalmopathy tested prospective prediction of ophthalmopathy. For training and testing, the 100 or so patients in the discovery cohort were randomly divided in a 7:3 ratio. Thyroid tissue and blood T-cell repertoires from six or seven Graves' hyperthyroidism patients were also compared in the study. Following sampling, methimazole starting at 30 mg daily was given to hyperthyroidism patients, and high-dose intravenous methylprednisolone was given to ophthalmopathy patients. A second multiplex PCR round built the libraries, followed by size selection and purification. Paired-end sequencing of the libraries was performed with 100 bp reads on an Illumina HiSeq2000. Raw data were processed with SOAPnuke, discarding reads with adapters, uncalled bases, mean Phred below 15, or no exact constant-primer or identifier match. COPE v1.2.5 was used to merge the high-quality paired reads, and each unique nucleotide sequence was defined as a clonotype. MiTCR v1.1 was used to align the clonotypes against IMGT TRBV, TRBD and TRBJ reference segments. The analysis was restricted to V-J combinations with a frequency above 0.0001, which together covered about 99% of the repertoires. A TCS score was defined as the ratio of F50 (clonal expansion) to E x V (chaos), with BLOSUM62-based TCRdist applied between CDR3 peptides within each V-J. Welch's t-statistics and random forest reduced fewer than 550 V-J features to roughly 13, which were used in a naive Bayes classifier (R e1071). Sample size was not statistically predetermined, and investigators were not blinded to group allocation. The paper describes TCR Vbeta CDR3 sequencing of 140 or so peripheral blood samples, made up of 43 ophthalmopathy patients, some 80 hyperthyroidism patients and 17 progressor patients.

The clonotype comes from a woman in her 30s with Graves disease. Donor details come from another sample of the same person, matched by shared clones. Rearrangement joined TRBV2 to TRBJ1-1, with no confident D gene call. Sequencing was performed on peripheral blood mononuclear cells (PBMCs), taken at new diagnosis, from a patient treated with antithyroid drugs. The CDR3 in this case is CASIEQLNTEAFF. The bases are TGTGCCAGCATCGAGCAGTTGAACACTGAAGCTTTCTTT.